The clone carrying this T cell receptor beta chain was picked up many times. The target antigen is unknown. Naive CD8 T cell sorting was performed on the CD8+CD4-CCR7+CD45RA+ phenotype. Previously described methods with listed TCR primers produced the bulk TCR libraries. TCRdb ran MiXCR on the PCR reads and lists one entry per CDR3 protein. This table holds 300,000 to 400,000 distinct CDR3 sequences, over 20% found once. This entry is derived from a study of molecular identifiers for immune sequencing clone quantification. Whole-study context: In the replicates, RNA derived from around 20,000 or 99,000 naive CD8 cells was divided into five parts, and four were sequenced. Study-level results: Naive cells had under 1% of molecules in clones above 20 RNA copies, effectors over 98%.

The germline V gene encodes CDR1 SGDLS and CDR2 YYNGEE. V was clipped by 1 base and J by 7 bases, with 11 bases between them. The length of the CDR3 is 14 residues. This chain connects TRBV9 to TRBJ2-2; weak D call: TRBD1 (6 bases). The sequence derives from a human donor in good health. Some libraries in this study had Jurkat cell RNA spiked in. Sequenced sample: naive CD8+ T cells from blood, with Jurkat cell RNA spiked in. As to subset: FACS-sorted CD8+CD4-CCR7+CD45RA+ naive T cells. CDR3 sequence: CASSVTGQGGELFF. CDR3 bases: TGTGCCAGCAGCGTAACAGGGCAGGGCGGGGAGCTGTTTTTT.